These T cell receptor beta chains were read from a single sample in a study of blood T cell repertoires in COVID-19. This table comes from immunoSEQ multiplex PCR, and its TCRdb copy is limited to in-frame clones, with some not included. The sample carries about 180,000 clones, roughly 88% recorded once. Sequences were obtained from peripheral blood. The receptor source for this set is a woman aged 55-69 years with acute or convalescent COVID-19. Both conserved end residues are trimmed from each CDR3.

v_call	j_call	cdr3_aa
TRBV14	TRBJ1-2	ASSLRTGWWYGYT
TRBV19	TRBJ1-5	ASSNPGDGQPQH
TRBV7-9	TRBJ2-7	ASSFQGGEQY
TRBV5-4	TRBJ2-6	ASSPFGGFSGANVLT
TRBV12-3/TRBV12-4	TRBJ2-5	ASSTQGGTQY
TRBV9	TRBJ1-2	ASSPGQPPYGYT
TRBV7-2	TRBJ1-5	ASSTPRTGNSNQPQH
TRBV7-9	TRBJ1-5	ASSLDSYNQPQH
TRBV3-1/TRBV3-2	TRBJ2-3	ASSPIGAGPRTDTQY
TRBV5-1	TRBJ2-1	ASSLDLGSAYNEQF